This TCR beta chain emerged from a study of response to subunit inactivated influenza vaccine. From germline, CDR1 is DFQATT and CDR2 SNEGSKA (reference sequence). This CDR3 comprises 15 residues. V lost 3 bases and J lost 3; bases outside the gene matches: 5. One entry per CDR3 protein, called by TCRdb with MiXCR from the RT-PCR reads. The sample consists of approximately 700,000 distinct CDR3 sequences, approximately 14% of them appearing once. This clonotype has only a few counts. The TCR sequence derives from a man in his fifties who received an inactivated influenza vaccine. The sequencing used PBMCs from blood, collected 11 to 12 days after vaccination. The J gene is TRBJ1-2, the V gene TRBV20-1; 12 nucleotides match TRBD1. Written as DNA, the CDR3 is TGCAGTGCTAGTGCCGGGACAGGGGGCGACTATGGCTACACCTTC. It yields the protein CSASAGTGGDYGYTF.